The rows below give T cell receptor beta chains drawn from one sample of a study of T cell responses to AZD1222 COVID-19 vaccine. Here immunoSEQ multiplex PCR was the method, and the copy in TCRdb shows in-frame clones only, minus some. This table holds around 150,000 clones, approximately 90% found once. The material sequenced was peripheral blood, taken on day 0 of AZD1222 vaccination. The receptor set was obtained from an adult in good health. Both conserved end residues are part of each CDR3. A D gene is named only where the DNA matches it firmly. Not all rows give a size; the values are once, few, many and, for expanded clones, a class.

.,.,TRBJ2-3,TRBV2,CASAVEAGDTQYF,TGTGCCTCAGCAGTGGAGGCGGGGGATACGCAGTATTTT
.,.,TRBJ2-2,TRBV11-3,CASSLDPPHPRYTGELFF,TGTGCCAGCAGCTTAGATCCTCCTCATCCCCGCTACACCGGGGAGCTGTTTTTT
.,TRBD2,TRBJ2-1,TRBV3-1/TRBV3-2,CASSPRLAGYNEQFF,TGTGCCAGCAGCCCCCGACTAGCGGGGTACAATGAGCAGTTCTTC
.,.,TRBJ2-1,TRBV15,CATSRGGTNYNEQFF,TGTGCCACCAGCAGAGGGGGCACGAACTACAATGAGCAGTTCTTC
once,TRBD2,TRBJ2-1,TRBV7-3,CASSLASGYEQFF,TGTGCCAGCAGCTTAGCTAGCGGGTATGAGCAGTTCTTC
.,.,TRBJ1-3,TRBV6-6,CASSYLQGDTIYF,TGTGCCAGCAGTTACCTTCAGGGTGACACCATATATTTT
.,TRBD1,TRBJ2-1,TRBV5-1,CASSSGGGEQFF,TGCGCCAGCAGCTCAGGGGGCGGTGAGCAGTTCTTC
.,.,TRBJ1-1,TRBV27,CASSLSLEAGTEAFF,TGTGCCAGCAGTTTGTCGTTAGAGGCGGGGACTGAAGCTTTCTTT
.,.,TRBJ1-2,TRBV13,CASSWRTAGYTF,TGTGCCAGCAGCTGGCGGACGGCTGGCTACACCTTC
.,.,TRBJ2-7,TRBV16,CASSQNRGGNEQYF,TGTGCCAGCAGCCAAAACAGGGGGGGGAACGAGCAGTACTTC
.,TRBD2,TRBJ2-7,TRBV4-1,CASSTRTGGLPYEQYF,TGCGCCAGCAGCACCCGCACGGGGGGTCTACCCTACGAGCAGTACTTC
.,.,TRBJ1-4,TRBV3-1/TRBV3-2,CASSQDSTTGTNEKLFF,TGTGCCAGCAGCCAAGACTCCACTACGGGGACTAATGAAAAACTGTTTTTT
.,TRBD1,TRBJ1-2,TRBV19,CASSIGTGGVYTF,TGTGCCAGTAGTATAGGGACAGGGGGCGTCTACACCTTC
.,.,TRBJ2-2,TRBV29-1,CSVDVGELFF,TGCAGCGTTGATGTCGGGGAGCTGTTTTTT
.,.,TRBJ2-7,TRBV27,CASSYAAEQYF,TGTGCCAGCAGTTACGCGGCCGAGCAGTACTTC
.,.,TRBJ1-1,TRBV7-9,CASSLMGSGAFF,TGTGCCAGCAGCTTAATGGGTTCGGGGGCTTTCTTT
.,TRBD2,TRBJ2-7,TRBV5-8,CASSFRLAGAYEQYF,TGTGCCAGCAGCTTTCGACTAGCGGGAGCTTACGAGCAGTACTTC
once,TRBD1,TRBJ2-7,TRBV6-5,CASLIRDRDGEQYF,TGTGCCAGCCTAATCCGGGACAGGGACGGCGAGCAGTACTTC
once,.,TRBJ2-3,TRBV19,CASSIGQMSTDTQYF,TGTGCCAGTAGTATCGGACAAATGAGCACAGATACGCAGTATTTT
.,TRBD1,TRBJ2-7,TRBV4-3,CASSRDSLMGEQYF,TGCGCCAGCAGCAGGGACAGCCTGATGGGGGAGCAGTACTTC
.,TRBD1,TRBJ1-2,TRBV5-6,CASSSGTGRTNYGYTF,TGTGCCAGCAGCTCAGGGACAGGGAGGACTAACTATGGCTACACCTTC